Listed below are T cell receptor beta chains from one sample, sequenced in a study of T cells after yellow fever vaccination. TCRdb reanalysed the 5' RACE reads using MiXCR and keeps one entry per CDR3 protein. Here the sample spans around 610,000 distinct CDR3 sequences, approximately 13% being singletons. Here the sequenced sample was PBMCs, taken on the day of the yellow fever booster vaccination. The receptors were gathered from a man in his thirties or forties who received the YFV17D yellow fever vaccine. Both conserved end residues are part of each CDR3. The D gene is left open where the match is weak. Rows may omit the clone size; those that give it use once, few, many or a size class.

v_gene	len	d_gene	j_gene	abundance	CDR3aa	CDR3nt
TRBV3-1	15	TRBD1	TRBJ2-1	few	CASSPGQRPGYEQFF	TGTGCCAGCAGCCCGGGACAGCGGCCCGGGTATGAGCAGTTCTTC
TRBV12-3/TRBV12-4	13	NA	TRBJ2-7	NA	CASSLSPVGEQYF	TGTGCCAGCAGTTTATCGCCCGTCGGTGAGCAGTACTTC
TRBV29-1	12	NA	TRBJ2-7	NA	CSVREMGYEQYF	TGCAGCGTTCGGGAGATGGGCTACGAGCAGTACTTC
TRBV6-2/TRBV6-3	16	NA	TRBJ2-7	NA	CASSTPGGGSSYEQYF	TGTGCCAGCAGTACCCCGGGGGGCGGGAGCTCCTACGAGCAGTACTTC
TRBV14	16	NA	TRBJ2-3	NA	CASSQSGRRGTDTQYF	TGTGCCAGCAGCCAATCAGGGCGGAGGGGCACAGATACGCAGTATTTT
TRBV5-1	13	NA	TRBJ2-3	many	CASRLGSTDTQYF	TGCGCCAGCAGGCTAGGAAGCACAGATACGCAGTATTTT
TRBV12-3/TRBV12-4	18	TRBD2	TRBJ2-1	NA	CASSLAVVAGGLYNEQFF	TGTGCCAGCAGTTTAGCGGTGGTAGCGGGAGGCCTCTACAATGAGCAGTTCTTC
TRBV3-1	19	TRBD1	TRBJ1-1	NA	CASSQLTGTGVDKDTEAFF	TGTGCCAGCAGCCAACTCACCGGGACAGGGGTAGATAAGGACACTGAAGCTTTCTTT
TRBV29-1	13	NA	TRBJ2-3	NA	CSESSANTDTQYF	TGCAGCGAGTCTAGCGCAAACACAGATACGCAGTATTTT
TRBV27	15	NA	TRBJ1-1	NA	CASSRQGWANTEAFF	TGTGCCAGCAGCCGCCAGGGGTGGGCCAACACTGAAGCTTTCTTT